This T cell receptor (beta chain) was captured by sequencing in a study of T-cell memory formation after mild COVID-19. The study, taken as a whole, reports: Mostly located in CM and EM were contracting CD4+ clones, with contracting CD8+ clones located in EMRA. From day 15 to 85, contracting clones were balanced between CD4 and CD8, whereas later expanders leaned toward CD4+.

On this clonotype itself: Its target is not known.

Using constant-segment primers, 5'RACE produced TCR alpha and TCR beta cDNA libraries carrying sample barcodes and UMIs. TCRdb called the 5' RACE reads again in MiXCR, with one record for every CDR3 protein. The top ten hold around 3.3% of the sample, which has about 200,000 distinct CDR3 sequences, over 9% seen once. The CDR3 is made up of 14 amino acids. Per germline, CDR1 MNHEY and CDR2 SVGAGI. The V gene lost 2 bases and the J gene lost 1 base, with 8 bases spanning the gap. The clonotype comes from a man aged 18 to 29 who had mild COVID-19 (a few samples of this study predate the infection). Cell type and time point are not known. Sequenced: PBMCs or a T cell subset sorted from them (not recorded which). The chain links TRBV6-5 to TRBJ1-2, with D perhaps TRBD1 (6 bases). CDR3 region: CASSYNRDNYGYTF. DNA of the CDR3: TGTGCCAGCAGTTACAACAGGGATAACTATGGCTACACCTTC.